The rows below give T cell receptor beta chains drawn from one sample of a study of T cell responses to AZD1222 COVID-19 vaccine. This table comes from immunoSEQ multiplex PCR, and its TCRdb copy is limited to in-frame clones, with some not included. The top ten hold 5.2% of the sample, which has about 88,000 clones, around 91% seen once. The specimen was peripheral blood, collected on day 0 of MenACWY control vaccination. The source of these receptors is an adult in good health. Each CDR3 is given with its conserved first and last residue. A D gene is named only where the DNA matches it firmly. Expanded clones get a size class; other rows say once, few or many, or leave the size out.

D: TRBD1
J: TRBJ2-7
size: .
length: 13
V: TRBV11-2
CDR3: CASSQGQGNWQYF
DNA: TGTGCCAGCAGCCAAGGACAGGGGAATTGGCAGTACTTC

D: TRBD2
J: TRBJ2-1
size: many
length: 20
V: TRBV11-3
CDR3: CASSLEGPRLAGGPRNEQFF
DNA: TGTGCCAGCAGCTTAGAAGGCCCGCGGCTAGCGGGGGGGCCGCGGAATGAGCAGTTCTTC

D: TRBD2
J: TRBJ2-1
size: .
length: 18
V: TRBV15
CDR3: CATSRRTSGGTPYNEQFF
DNA: TGTGCCACCAGCAGACGGACTAGCGGGGGCACCCCCTACAATGAGCAGTTCTTC

D: .
J: TRBJ1-2
size: .
length: 16
V: TRBV23-1
CDR3: CASSQMGTPIGDGYTF
DNA: TGCGCCAGCAGTCAAATGGGGACGCCTATCGGCGATGGCTACACCTTC

D: .
J: TRBJ2-1
size: .
length: 12
V: TRBV4-2
CDR3: CASSQEDLSQFF
DNA: TGTGCCAGCAGCCAAGAGGATCTATCACAGTTCTTC

D: .
J: TRBJ2-1
size: .
length: 15
V: TRBV2
CDR3: CASSEARGATGEQFF
DNA: TGTGCCAGCAGTGAAGCGAGAGGGGCCACCGGTGAGCAGTTCTTC

D: .
J: TRBJ1-5
size: .
length: 14
V: TRBV9
CDR3: CASSVGQGGQPQHF
DNA: TGTGCCAGCAGCGTAGGGCAGGGAGGTCAGCCCCAGCATTTT

D: .
J: TRBJ1-1
size: .
length: 13
V: TRBV6-5
CDR3: CATQGGANTEAFF
DNA: TGTGCAACCCAAGGAGGGGCGAACACTGAAGCTTTCTTT

D: .
J: TRBJ2-7
size: .
length: 12
V: TRBV12-3/TRBV12-4
CDR3: CASTGHRYEQYF
DNA: TGTGCCAGCACAGGACACAGATACGAGCAGTACTTC

D: TRBD1
J: TRBJ2-3
size: once
length: 16
V: TRBV19
CDR3: CASSIKGTGVTDTQYF
DNA: TGTGCCAGTAGTATTAAAGGGACAGGGGTCACAGATACGCAGTATTTT

D: .
J: TRBJ1-2
size: .
length: 12
V: TRBV28
CDR3: CASSFVNYGYTF
DNA: TGTGCCAGCAGTTTTGTCAACTATGGCTACACCTTC

D: .
J: TRBJ2-5
size: once
length: 13
V: TRBV5-8
CDR3: CASNAGAQETQYF
DNA: TGTGCCAGCAACGCCGGGGCTCAAGAGACCCAGTACTTC

D: .
J: TRBJ1-3
size: .
length: 15
V: TRBV7-9
CDR3: CASSLRENSGNTIYF
DNA: TGTGCCAGCAGCTTGAGGGAAAACTCTGGAAACACCATATATTTT

D: .
J: TRBJ1-5
size: once
length: 12
V: TRBV19
CDR3: CASSPEDKPQHF
DNA: TGTGCCAGTAGTCCAGAGGACAAGCCCCAGCATTTT

D: .
J: TRBJ2-5
size: .
length: 12
V: TRBV28
CDR3: CASSSGYETQYF
DNA: TGTGCCAGCAGTTCGGGGTATGAGACCCAGTACTTC

D: .
J: TRBJ1-6
size: .
length: 13
V: TRBV5-1
CDR3: CASRAENNSPLHF
DNA: TGCGCCAGCAGGGCTGAAAATAATTCACCCCTCCACTTT

D: .
J: TRBJ2-5
size: .
length: 14
V: TRBV5-1
CDR3: CASSLEGPQETQYF
DNA: TGCGCCAGCAGCTTGGAGGGGCCACAAGAGACCCAGTACTTC

D: TRBD1
J: TRBJ1-5
size: .
length: 14
V: TRBV19
CDR3: CASTSDRSDQPQHF
DNA: TGTGCCAGTACCTCGGACAGGTCAGACCAGCCCCAGCATTTT

D: .
J: TRBJ1-2
size: .
length: 13
V: TRBV5-1
CDR3: CASTPDGSYGYTF
DNA: TGCGCCAGCACCCCGGACGGATCCTATGGCTACACCTTC

D: TRBD2
J: TRBJ2-7
size: .
length: 14
V: TRBV28
CDR3: CASIGGRAGYEQYF
DNA: TGTGCCAGCATCGGGGGGAGGGCCGGTTACGAGCAGTACTTC

D: .
J: TRBJ1-3
size: .
length: 15
V: TRBV3-1/TRBV3-2
CDR3: CASSQPGASGNTIYF
DNA: TGTGCCAGCAGCCAGCCAGGGGCCTCTGGAAACACCATATATTTT

D: .
J: TRBJ2-7
size: .
length: 13
V: TRBV4-2
CDR3: CASSQERETEQYF
DNA: TGTGCCAGCAGCCAAGAACGGGAGACCGAGCAGTACTTC

D: TRBD1
J: TRBJ1-6
size: .
length: 15
V: TRBV28
CDR3: CASSHPDRGLSPLHF
DNA: TGTGCCAGCAGTCACCCGGACAGGGGGCTTTCACCCCTCCACTTT

D: TRBD1
J: TRBJ1-5
size: .
length: 17
V: TRBV7-9
CDR3: CASSKTGDTYSNQPQHF
DNA: TGTGCCAGCAGCAAGACAGGGGACACGTATAGCAATCAGCCCCAGCATTTT

D: .
J: TRBJ1-6
size: .
length: 14
V: TRBV7-2
CDR3: CASSSRVGNSPLHF
DNA: TGTGCCAGCAGCTCCAGGGTAGGAAATTCACCCCTCCACTTT